This T cell receptor (beta chain) emerged from a study of cytomegalovirus exposure and HLA in healthy donors (dated by TCRdb to the late 2010s). Study-wide context: An earlier analysis of approximately 550 of the donors reported 250 to 300 Gb of sequence data and 117 million unique TCR beta sequences from 150 million to 200 million T cells. Along with the approximately 700-subject first cohort, a separate validation cohort of around 110 different subjects was used. Among roughly 370 genotyped donors of the cohort, an average of approximately 250,000 unique TCR beta nucleotide sequences were sequenced per donor, 15% to 20% of them non-productive. Using immunosequencing, the study profiled T cell repertoires from 666 subjects and related those repertoires to cytomegalovirus serostatus. Every discovery cohort repertoire had been produced on one sequencing platform. To predict cytomegalovirus infection status, the study combined high-throughput TCR immunosequencing, statistical association of individual TCRs with disease status, and machine learning. Donor age, sex, ethnicity and CMV serostatus were compiled together with the repertoire data. Typing coverage differed by locus: A, B, C, DRB1 and DQB1 were typed in roughly 629-640 donors, DQA1 in 522, DPA1 in around 610, and DPB1 in approximately 450. Of the 350 to 450 genotyped donors, 81% were placed in the genetic ancestry cluster associated with self-reported Caucasian donors. Class I and class II HLA loci were covered by the typing at four-digit resolution. About 5 DR-DQ haplotypes were handled as single units for association and clustering, since linkage in the cohort was strong. Rather than drawing on any new phenotypic data, the later analysis identified candidate immune exposures from TCR beta sequences and the way those sequences occurred across donors. The study was designed to test whether signatures of past pathogen exposure could be identified by cataloging public T cell receptors. A later analysis re-examined previously published TCR beta repertoires from more than 550 donors and added high-resolution HLA genotyping to investigate patterns of TCR occurrence. An earlier analysis of approximately 630 of the donors applied high-throughput TCR beta sequencing to assess whether each TCR beta V gene segment acted as functional or pseudogenic. In a later genetic analysis, genome-wide SNP genotypes for about three fifths of the roughly 670 donors were used, and that subset was treated as a discovery cohort. An early release that covered fewer than 800 HLA-typed donors contained approximately 290 gigabases of sequencing data and about 93 million unique TCR sequences.

There are a few counts of this clone. Its antigen remains unidentified. No much larger clone exists at a distance of one base, and base qualities are not known. Overall results and qualifications from the work: V-gene and J-gene trimming of TCR beta chains was associated with a missense DCLRE1C variant in a later genetic analysis, and the association was replicated in an independent cohort. In a later analysis, around 15,000 TCR beta sequences were associated with specific HLA alleles at a false discovery rate of 0.05. Strong co-occurrence of HLA alleles, especially DR and DQ, made assigning TCR associations to individual alleles difficult. Linkage disequilibrium might explain the correlated functional status among segregating V segments, but an unknown experimental factor could not be ruled out. Broadly in line with IMGT annotations, most TCR beta V segments showed up in productive rearrangements about 87% or about 30% of the time in an earlier analysis of approximately 640 of the donors. A later analysis reported that several top co-occurrence clusters appeared linked to parvovirus B19, influenza, CMV and Epstein-Barr virus. Sequencing depth was assumed to be roughly uniform across donors in the presence/absence analyses, though that assumption may not hold. In the study, some 160 TCR beta chains were listed as associated with cytomegalovirus. HLA typing was unavailable for some donors at each locus, so association tests used only the typed subset. The authors suggested that the approach could potentially be extended to other disease states and immunological phenotypes. The classifier was reported to diagnose cytomegalovirus status with high specificity and sensitivity in both the original and validation cohorts. A group of highly shared sequence variants was considered likely to be a technical artifact of the sequencing pipeline. A few of the identified cytomegalovirus-associated TCR beta chains were confirmed in vitro to be specific for cytomegalovirus antigens. A further reported finding was that TCR beta sequences accurately predicted the HLA-A and HLA-B alleles for most subjects in the first cohort. CMV serostatus was the only immune exposure information available for the cohort. In a later analysis, HLA-associated TCR beta chains were found to be more clonally expanded and to have lower generation probabilities than equally common non-associated chains. Most TCR sequences were observed very rarely across donors, whereas some public TCRs were present in many individuals. In a later analysis, most CMV-associated TCR beta chains were found to appear HLA-restricted, with HLA associations seemingly driven largely by CMV exposure. Roughly 17 rarely observed V segments, including chromosome 9 orphons, were excluded from the earlier analysis of about 500 of the donors because counts were too low. In this cohort, only TCR beta chains were sequenced, and detectable features were limited by the absence of alpha or paired-chain data. According to a later genetic analysis, donors in an Asian-associated ancestry cluster had fewer N-insertions in productive TCRs than the roughly 670-donor mean. In a later analysis, TCR association rates were found to vary across HLA loci, with the most associated TCRs seen for DRB1 alleles and the fewest for HLA-C alleles. Some IMGT-functional V segments, including TRBV6-2 and TRBV6-3, could not be distinguished by the 87-base-pair reads and were therefore excluded.

The CDR3 starts with the cysteine, ends with the phenylalanine, and has 12 residues. Of all the DNA, just the CDR3 is kept, 36 bases in frame from base 1. Trimming accounts for 6 bases at V and 11 bases at J, while the number of junction bases matched to no gene is 10. Taken from the germline V gene (reference sequence), the CDR1 and CDR2 loops are SEHNR and FQNEAQ. The cohort was made up of roughly 670 healthy bone marrow donors. At the time of sampling, all cohort members were nominally healthy, though unrecorded immune exposures were likely present. The donor was CMV seropositive and was included in the group of about 290 seropositive cohort members. A peripheral blood sample was collected from each donor, and TCR beta sequencing was performed on peripheral blood mononuclear cells. Genomic DNA extraction from the blood cell samples was performed with the Qiagen DNeasy Blood Extraction Kit. Libraries were prepared through the immunoSEQ multiplex PCR assay. For the multiplex PCR, a mixture combining 60 forward primers for TCR Vbeta segments and 13 reverse primers for TCR Jbeta segments was used. The CDR3 region of rearranged TCR beta genes was amplified from genomic DNA by a multiplex PCR assay. Amplified TCR beta libraries were sequenced as 87-base-pair reads on the Illumina HiSeq System. As for the original processing: A later analysis tallied around 82 million unique TCR beta chains across the 666 repertoires, and 10 million to 11 million of those chains were shared by two or more donors. Raw reads were error-corrected and collapsed into unique sequences with a nearest-neighbor algorithm that merged closely related sequences to remove PCR and sequencing errors. V, D and J gene segments were assigned by aligning CDR3 sequences to IMGT reference sequences. Each retained sequence needed at least a six-nucleotide match to both a V gene segment and a J gene segment. Rearrangements were classified as productive when the CDR3 lacked stop codons and remained in frame with V and J, and all other rearrangements were classified as non-productive. CDR3 was defined by IMGT convention, running from the second conserved V-encoded cysteine to the conserved J-encoded phenylalanine. The earlier analysis of 587 of the donors excluded any sequence lacking an unambiguous match to a single V gene segment. An earlier analysis of several hundred of the donors called V segments functional above 56.7% productive rearrangements and segregating when the between-donor standard deviation exceeded 5%. To diagnose cytomegalovirus status from the catalog of TCR beta chain sequences, a statistical classification framework was built. In a later analysis, TCR nucleotide sequences were compared against IMGT/GENE-DB human TR gene sequences so that V and J genes could be assigned. A later analysis assigned CDR3 sequences and most-parsimonious VDJ recombination scenarios with the TCRdist pipeline. In a later analysis, every TCR beta chain was defined by the combination of its CDR3 amino acid sequence and its V-gene family, and reads without a unique V-gene family were dropped. In a later analysis, around 600 highly shared, low-generation-probability nucleotide sequences were removed to address suspected cross-contamination and a sequencing artifact. In a later analysis, a clonal expansion index for each public chain was calculated from normalized within-repertoire ranks of inferred template counts. In a later analysis, generation probabilities were computed using a VDJ recombination model fitted to out-of-frame rearrangements, and the results were checked against IGoR. In a later analysis, hypergeometric tests were used to score TCR-TCR, TCR-HLA and TCR-CMV co-occurrence, with a repertoire-size bias correction applied to TCR pairs. To estimate false discovery rates, a later analysis permuted the HLA or CMV assignments 20 times. In a later analysis, co-occurring TCRs were grouped using DBSCAN, and TCRdist sequence similarity was added for clustering within HLA-allele-positive subsets. For co-occurrence clustering, repertoires with fewer than 30,000 or more than 120,000 public chains were excluded, along with about five repertoires with anomalous nucleotide sharing. Held by TCRdb, this immuneACCESS table contains in-frame sequences only and omits some clones. Under half of the omission traces to an unresolved V gene where checked; the cause of the rest is unknown. That table is the source of V, J and clone size, and D and trimming were worked out from the DNA. The sample profile shows about 120,000 clones; 65% to 80% of them were found once. About 10% of the sample is in the top ten clones.

The clonotype was recovered from a man between 35 and 55 years old in good health and CMV-seropositive. The chain is assembled from TRBV7-9 and TRBJ2-7; a stretch of 7 junction bases matches TRBD2. What was sequenced was PBMCs. CDR3 region: CASSYTGTTKYF. The DNA sequence is as follows: TGTGCCAGCAGTTACACCGGGACTACGAAGTACTTC.